The 9 T cell receptor beta chains below all came from one sample that was sequenced in a study of cytomegalovirus exposure and HLA in healthy donors. Assay: immunoSEQ multiplex PCR; the TCRdb copy retains only in-frame clones and omits some. Of 110,000 to 150,000 clones in the sample, approximately 93% were seen once. What was sequenced was PBMCs. The receptors were gathered from a man in his late teens or twenties in good health and CMV-seronegative.

V and J are TRBV9 and TRBJ1-4; the D is unclear. V was shortened by 4 bases and J by 4 bases, with 17 bases between the two germline ends. Germline V lookup: CDR1 SGDLS, CDR2 YYNGEE. The CDR3 totals 16 residues. Here the CDR3 reads CASSPSTSPSNEKLFF. The CDR3 DNA sequence: TGTGCCAGCAGCCCCTCCACCTCGCCCAGTAATGAAAAACTGTTTTTT.

This clone was seen more than once but under ten times. The gene calls are TRBV18 and TRBJ2-7, with D perhaps TRBD2 (5 bases). V gave up 3 bases and J gave up 5 bases, with 14 bases separating them. CDR1 and CDR2 (germline): KGHSH, LQKENI. This CDR3 is built from 14 residues. CDR3 sequence: CASSPTSRGHEQYV. In DNA form, the CDR3 reads TGTGCCAGCTCACCGACCAGTCGGGGTCACGAGCAGTACGTC.

The chain links TRBV18 to TRBJ1-3; D not certain. CDR3 length: 13 residues. Germline V gene lookup returns CDR1 KGHSH and CDR2 LQKENI. Trimming shortened V by 4 bases and J by 1 base, and 5 bases separated the two germline ends. The CDR3, as DNA: TGTGCCAGCTCACGCGAGTCTGGAAACACCATATATTTT. It translates to CASSRESGNTIYF.

This chain connects TRBV7-6 to TRBJ2-5, with TRBD2 matching 8 bases. Trimming cost V 8 bases and J 5 bases; bases outside gene matches: 7. From germline, CDR1 is SGHVS and CDR2 FNYEAQ. CDR3 size: 13 residues. DNA of the CDR3: TGTGCCAGCGGGGGACTAGGCGGGGAGACCCAGTACTTC. This codes for CASGGLGGETQYF.

The CDR3, as DNA: TGTGCCAGCAGTGATACAACCTCGGGACTAGCGGGAAATGAGCAGTTCTTC. Amino acid sequence: CASSDTTSGLAGNEQFF. V and J are TRBV6-1 and TRBJ2-1, with TRBD2 matching over 13 bases. Germline V CDR1 and CDR2: MNHNS, SASEGT. The CDR3 consists of 17 residues. The V segment lost 3 bases and the J segment 7 bases; nucleotides outside the gene matches: 9.

CDR3 region: CASSSGTGELFF. The CDR3 nucleotides read TGTGCCAGCAGCTCCGGCACCGGGGAGCTGTTTTTT. The chain employs TRBV7-3 and TRBJ2-2; D not resolved. This CDR3 region has 12 residues. Trimming shortened V by 4 bases and J by 4 bases, and 4 bases separated the two germline ends. The germline V gene encodes CDR1 SGHTA and CDR2 FQGTGA. Supplemented by reference TRBV7-3 and TRBJ2-2, the full variable domain reads GAGVSQTPSNKVTEKGKYVELRCDPISGHTALYWYRQSLGQGPEFLIYFQGTGAADDSGLPNDRFFAVRPEGSVSTLKIQRTERGDSAVYLCASSSGTGELFFGEGSRLTVL.

The J gene is TRBJ2-3, the V gene TRBV6-4; 11 nucleotides line up with TRBD2. The CDR3 runs 16 residues. Trimming took 0 bases from V and 2 from J; bases not matched to a gene: 1. Germline CDR1 is MRHNA and CDR2 is SNTAGT. The CDR3 DNA reads TGTGCCAGCAGTGACTCTAGCGGGAGGGCCACAGATACGCAGTATTTT. Translated: CASSDSSGRATDTQYF.

J is TRBJ2-5 and V is TRBV5-6; tentatively, D is TRBD2 (6 bases). The CDR3 consists of 17 residues. CDR1 SGHDT and CDR2 YYEEEE come from the germline V gene. The V end lost 1 base, the J end lost 4 bases, and 20 bases lay between the germline ends. The CDR3 sequence: CASSLIRDSPRGETQYF. In DNA form, the CDR3 reads TGTGCCAGCAGCTTGATCAGGGACTCGCCTCGGGGAGAGACCCAGTACTTC.

The genes are TRBV11-2 and TRBJ1-5; no definite D call. V was clipped by 1 base and J by 5 bases, with 9 bases between them. Germline V lookup: CDR1 SGHAT, CDR2 FQNNGV. The CDR3 loop spans 14 amino acids. DNA of the CDR3: TGTGCCAGCAGCTTAGTGGAGGGTGATCAGCCCCAGCATTTT. It is translated as CASSLVEGDQPQHF.